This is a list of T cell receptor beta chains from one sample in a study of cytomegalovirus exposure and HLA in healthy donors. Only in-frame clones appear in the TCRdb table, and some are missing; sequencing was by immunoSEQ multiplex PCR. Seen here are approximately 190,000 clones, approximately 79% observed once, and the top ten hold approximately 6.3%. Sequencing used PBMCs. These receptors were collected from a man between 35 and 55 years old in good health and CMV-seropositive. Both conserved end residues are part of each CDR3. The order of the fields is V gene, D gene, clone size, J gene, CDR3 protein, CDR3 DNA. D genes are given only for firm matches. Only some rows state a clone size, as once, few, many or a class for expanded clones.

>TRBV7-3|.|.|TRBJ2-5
CASSLTGVGTQYF
TGTGCCAGCAGCTTAACAGGGGTTGGGACCCAGTACTTC
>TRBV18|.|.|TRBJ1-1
CASSPRGGQNTEAFF
TGTGCCAGCTCACCACGTGGGGGACAGAACACTGAAGCTTTCTTT
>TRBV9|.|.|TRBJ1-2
CASSPDELGFSTRARGYTF
TGTGCCAGCAGCCCCGACGAACTGGGCTTCAGCACCCGAGCCCGGGGCTACACCTTC
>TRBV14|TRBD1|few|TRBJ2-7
CASSQASSTGGTYEQYF
TGTGCCAGCAGCCAAGCCTCCTCGACAGGGGGCACCTACGAGCAGTACTTC
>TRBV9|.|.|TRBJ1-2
CASAEGWGGYGYTF
TGTGCCAGCGCCGAGGGATGGGGAGGCTATGGCTACACCTTC
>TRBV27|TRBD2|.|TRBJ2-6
CASSLRLAGSGANVLTF
TGTGCCAGCAGTCTCAGACTAGCGGGTTCTGGGGCCAACGTCCTGACTTTC
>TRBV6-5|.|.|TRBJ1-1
CASSLGQWGTNAFF
TGTGCCAGCAGTTTGGGTCAGTGGGGGACAAACGCTTTCTTT
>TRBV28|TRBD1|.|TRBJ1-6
CASTPGQGGSYNSPLHF
TGTGCCAGCACCCCAGGACAGGGAGGGTCCTATAATTCACCCCTCCACTTT
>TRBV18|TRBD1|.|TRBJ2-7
CASSLDREWYEQYF
TGTGCCAGCTCACTCGACAGGGAATGGTACGAGCAGTACTTC
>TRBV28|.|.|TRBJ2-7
CASSPPQAAYEQYF
TGTGCCAGCAGTCCCCCCCAGGCCGCCTACGAGCAGTACTTC
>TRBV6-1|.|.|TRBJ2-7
CASSENHRVGEQYF
TGTGCCAGCAGTGAAAATCACAGGGTGGGCGAGCAGTACTTC
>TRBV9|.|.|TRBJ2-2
CASSVVPGKLEELFF
TGTGCCAGCAGCGTAGTGCCAGGGAAACTCGAGGAGCTGTTTTTT
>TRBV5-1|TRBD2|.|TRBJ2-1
CASSLLAGGSYEQFF
TGCGCCAGCAGCTTACTAGCGGGGGGGTCCTATGAGCAGTTCTTC
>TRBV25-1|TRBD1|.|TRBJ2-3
CASSVTGGTDTQYF
TGTGCCAGCAGTGTCACAGGGGGCACAGATACGCAGTATTTT
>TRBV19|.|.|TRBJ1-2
CASTLQGIRYGYTF
TGTGCCAGTACCCTACAGGGCATCCGCTATGGCTACACCTTC
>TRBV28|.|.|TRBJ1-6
CASSFGRGSYNSPLHF
TGTGCCAGCAGTTTCGGCAGGGGCTCCTATAATTCACCCCTCCACTTT
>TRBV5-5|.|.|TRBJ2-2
CASLIGVVLGGTGELFF
TGTGCCAGCCTAATCGGAGTGGTCCTGGGTGGCACCGGGGAGCTGTTTTTT
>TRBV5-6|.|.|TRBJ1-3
CASSRGQKLSGNTIYF
TGTGCCAGCAGCAGGGGCCAGAAACTCTCTGGAAACACCATATATTTT
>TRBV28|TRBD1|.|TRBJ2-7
CASSLSRGLYEQYF
TGTGCCAGCAGTTTAAGTAGGGGGCTATACGAGCAGTACTTC
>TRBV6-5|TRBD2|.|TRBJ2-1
CASRTTSGRYNEQFF
TGTGCCAGCAGAACAACTAGCGGGAGATACAATGAGCAGTTCTTC
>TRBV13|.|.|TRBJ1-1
CASSLSDSQAF
TGTGCCAGCAGCTTAAGTGACAGCCAGGCCTTT
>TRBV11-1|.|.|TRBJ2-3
CASSSVGTTDTQYF
TGTGCCAGCAGCTCGGTGGGCACCACAGATACGCAGTATTTT
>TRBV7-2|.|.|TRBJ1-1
CASSTEGVHTEAFF
TGTGCCAGCAGCACAGAGGGGGTTCACACTGAAGCTTTCTTT
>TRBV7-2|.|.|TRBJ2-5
CASSLVGRQETQYF
TGTGCCAGCAGCTTAGTGGGCCGGCAAGAGACCCAGTACTTC
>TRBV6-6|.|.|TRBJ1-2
CASSLEALSGYTF
TGTGCCAGCAGTCTAGAGGCCCTTTCCGGCTACACCTTC
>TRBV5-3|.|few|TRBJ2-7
CARSGRDYEQYF
TGTGCCAGAAGCGGCCGGGACTACGAGCAGTACTTC
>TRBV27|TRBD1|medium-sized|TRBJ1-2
CASSTQGANYGYTF
TGTGCCAGCAGTACACAGGGGGCCAACTATGGCTACACCTTC
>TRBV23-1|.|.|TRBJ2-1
CASSLELERDNEQFF
TGCGCCAGCAGTCTTGAGCTAGAGAGGGACAATGAGCAGTTCTTC
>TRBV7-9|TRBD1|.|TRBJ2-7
CATQWGTASYEQYF
TGTGCCACCCAATGGGGGACAGCCTCCTACGAGCAGTACTTC
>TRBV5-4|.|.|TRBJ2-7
CASSLSLSYEQYF
TGTGCCAGCAGCTTATCTTTATCCTACGAGCAGTACTTC
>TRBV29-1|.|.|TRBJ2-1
CSVLSPDRYNEQFF
TGCAGCGTCCTGTCCCCCGACAGATACAATGAGCAGTTCTTC
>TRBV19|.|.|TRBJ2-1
CASRGLGAYNEQFF
TGTGCCAGTAGGGGACTTGGGGCTTACAATGAGCAGTTCTTC
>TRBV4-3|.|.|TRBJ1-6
CASSQENSGVGDNSPLHF
TGCGCCAGCAGCCAAGAAAACTCAGGGGTTGGGGATAATTCACCCCTCCACTTT
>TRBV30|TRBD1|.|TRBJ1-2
CAWSFRDRTYGYTF
TGTGCCTGGAGTTTCCGGGACAGGACCTATGGCTACACCTTC
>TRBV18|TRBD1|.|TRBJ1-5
CASSLGTGENQPQHF
TGTGCCAGCTCACTAGGGACAGGGGAAAATCAGCCCCAGCATTTT